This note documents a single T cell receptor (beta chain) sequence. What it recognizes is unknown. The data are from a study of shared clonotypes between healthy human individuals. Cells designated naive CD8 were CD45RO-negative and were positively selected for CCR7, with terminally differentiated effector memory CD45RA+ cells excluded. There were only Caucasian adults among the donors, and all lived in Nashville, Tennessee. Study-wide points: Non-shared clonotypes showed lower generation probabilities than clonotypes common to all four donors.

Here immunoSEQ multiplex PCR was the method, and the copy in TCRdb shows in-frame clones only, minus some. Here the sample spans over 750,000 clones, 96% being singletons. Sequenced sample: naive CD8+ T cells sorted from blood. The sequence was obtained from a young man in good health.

The CDR3: CASSLKFGDYGVLDTQYF. The DNA of the CDR3 is TGTGCCAGCAGCTTGAAGTTTGGGGACTATGGCGTCTTGGATACGCAGTATTTT. The gene calls are TRBV5-8 and TRBJ2-3; 7 bases are a match to TRBD2. The germline V gene has CDR1 SGHTS and CDR2 YDEGEE. There are 18 residues in the CDR3. With 1 base clipped from V and 6 bases from J, the junction kept 17 bases outside the gene matches.